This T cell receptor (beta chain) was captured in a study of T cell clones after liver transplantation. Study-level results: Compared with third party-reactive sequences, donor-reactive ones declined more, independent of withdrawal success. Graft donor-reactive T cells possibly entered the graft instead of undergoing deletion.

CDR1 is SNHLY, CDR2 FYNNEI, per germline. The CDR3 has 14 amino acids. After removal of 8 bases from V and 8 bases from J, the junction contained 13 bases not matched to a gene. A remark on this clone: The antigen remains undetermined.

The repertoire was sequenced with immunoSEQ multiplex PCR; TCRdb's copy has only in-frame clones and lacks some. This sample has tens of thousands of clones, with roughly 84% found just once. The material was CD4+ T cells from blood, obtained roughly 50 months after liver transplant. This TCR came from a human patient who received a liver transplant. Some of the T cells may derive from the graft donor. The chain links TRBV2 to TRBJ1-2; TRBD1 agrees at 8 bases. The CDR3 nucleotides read TGTGCCAGCCGCGCGACAGGGGCTTTAGGGGGCTACACCTTC. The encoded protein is CASRATGALGGYTF.